Presented here are 19 T cell receptor beta chains from one specimen sequenced in a study of tumor-infiltrating lymphocytes in primary liver carcinoma. Unsorted bulk tissue (roughly 17-34 mg) underwent RNA and DNA co-extraction. TCR beta cDNA came from about 500 ng total RNA, primed with a constant-region primer. Amplification in three nested multiplex PCR rounds with slightly modified ARM-PCR gave rise to TCR beta libraries. Researchers ran the first two PCR rounds for 10 cycles each with TRBV1-TRBV30 forward primers and a C-beta reverse primer. TCRdb analysed the multiplex PCR reads with MiXCR anew, one entry per CDR3 protein. Among fewer than 250,000 distinct CDR3 sequences listed, roughly 80% were seen once. The sample comprised tumor tissue from primary liver carcinoma. These receptors were obtained from a middle-aged man with primary liver carcinoma and hepatitis B virus infection.

The chain carries TRBV29-1 and TRBJ2-5; perhaps TRBD2 as D (5 bases). The V gene's germline CDR1 is SQVTM and CDR2 ANQGSEA. Trimming removed 2 bases at V and 5 bases at J, with 18 bases between. This CDR3 spans 15 amino acids. CDR3 DNA sequence: TGCAGCGTTGAATCAGAGGCGGGTATATCGGAGACCCAGTACTTC. Translation: CSVESEAGISETQYF.

This clonotype occurred many times. J is TRBJ2-5 and V is TRBV4-1, with no clear D. CDR3 size: 16 residues. V was clipped by 0 bases and J by 5 bases, with 16 bases between them. The germline V gene encodes CDR1 MGHRA and CDR2 YSYEKL. The CDR3 bases are TGCGCCAGCAGCCAAGATTTTAACCCGATCTCGGAGACCCAGTACTTC. Translated: CASSQDFNPISETQYF.

This clonotype occurred many times. The chain recombines TRBV4-1 with TRBJ2-5; no clear D. The germline gives CDR1 MGHRA, CDR2 YSYEKL. The CDR3 totals 16 residues. V gave up 5 bases and J gave up 2 bases, with 18 bases separating them. The CDR3 is CASSKTPGARQETQYF. For the CDR3, the DNA is TGCGCCAGCAGCAAAACCCCTGGTGCCAGGCAAGAGACCCAGTACTTC.

Concerning this clonotype itself: One end of the junction varies from germline; a read error may be responsible. CDR3 nucleotides: TGTGCCAGCAGTGGAACGAGTCTGGCGACTAATGAAAAACTGTTTTTC. Protein product: CASSGTSLATNEKLFF. This chain uses TRBV6-2 or TRBV6-3 with TRBJ1-4; D is ambiguous. Germline assignment: CDR1 MNHEY and CDR2 SVGEGT. The length of the CDR3 is 16 residues.

There are a few counts of this clonotype. V is TRBV29-1 and J is TRBJ1-2; 8 bases line up with TRBD1. V lost 6 bases to trimming and J lost 11 bases; unmatched junction nucleotides: 20. In germline, CDR1 is SQVTM, CDR2 ANQGSEA. This CDR3 has 15 amino acids. CDR3 coding DNA: TGCAGCGTGGCCCCCCGCCTACAGGGGGGTTTTGGGTACACCTTC. Translating gives CSVAPRLQGGFGYTF. The full variable domain, in which reference TRBV29-1 and TRBJ1-2 provide the parts outside the CDR3, is SAVISQKPSRDICQRGTSLTIQCQVDSQVTMMFWYRQQPGQSLTLIATANQGSEATYESGFVIDKFPISRPNLTFSTLTVSNMSPEDSSIYLCSVAPRLQGGFGYTFGSGTRLTVV.

For this clonotype: At one boundary the junction diverges from the germline segment, which might be a read error. The chain uses TRBV29-1 and TRBJ2-4, with D perhaps matching TRBD1 (5 bases). CDR1 and CDR2 (germline): SQVTM, ANQGSEA. There are 15 residues in the CDR3. The CDR3 DNA sequence: TGCAGCCTTGAAGATGCCAGGGCGGCCAAAGACATTCAGTACTTC. Its translation: CSLEDARAAKDIQYF.

In its sample, this clonotype was seen once. A read error is likely, as this CDR3 ends without the conserved phenylalanine or tryptophan. The chain uses TRBV5-6 and TRBJ1-1; D possibly corresponds to TRBD1 (5 bases). V was pared by 4 bases and J by 5 bases, with 15 bases between. The CDR3 covers 14 residues. CDR1 and CDR2 from the germline V gene are SGHDT and YYEEEE. The CDR3 spells CASSARQRRTEAFL. The CDR3 DNA reads as TGTGCCAGCAGCGCACGACAGAGGCGGACTGAAGCTTTCCTT.

For this clonotype: A clone one base away is much larger, so this may be a read error. CDR3 protein: CASSSNLGEEYF. The CDR3 DNA sequence: TGTGCCAGCAGTTCCAATTTAGGCGAGGAGTACTTC. The chain uses TRBV28 and TRBJ2-7; D ambiguous. Germline V gene lookup returns CDR1 MDHEN and CDR2 SYDVKM. The CDR3 runs to 12 residues.

On this clonotype itself: A much larger clone is a single base away; this may be a read error. V usage is TRBV5-1 and J usage is TRBJ1-2; TRBD1 matches at 10 bases. The CDR3 length is 14 residues. From germline, CDR1 is SGHRS and CDR2 YFSETQ. The CDR3 spells CANSIGQGDYGYTF. In DNA, the CDR3 is TGCGCCAACAGCATTGGACAGGGGGACTATGGCTACACCTTC.

The genes are TRBV5-1 and TRBJ2-1; a weak D match, TRBD2 (5 bases). The germline V gene encodes CDR1 SGHRS and CDR2 YFSETQ. V lost 6 bases and J 9 bases, leaving 22 bases between the germline ends. The CDR3 has 15 residues. CDR3 sequence (DNA): TGCGCCAGCAATGGACGGCTAGTGGGAGAGGGTGAGCAGTTCTTC. Amino acid sequence: CASNGRLVGEGEQFF.

CDR3 region: CSVYTGNHGELFF. The DNA of the CDR3 is TGCAGCGTTTATACAGGGAACCACGGGGAGCTGTTTTTT. V gene TRBV29-1 combines with J gene TRBJ2-2; maybe TRBD1 (6 bases). This CDR3 is built from 13 residues. Trimming removed 5 bases from V and 7 bases from J, with 14 bases in between. Germline assignment: CDR1 SQVTM and CDR2 ANQGSEA.

This clonotype has only a few counts. This may be a read error: a much more frequent sequence differs by one nucleotide. The CDR3 does not close with the conserved phenylalanine or tryptophan, likely indicating a read error. The chain combines TRBV5-1 with TRBJ1-3; D is ambiguous. V lost 1 base, J lost 0 bases, and 8 bases lay in between. The CDR3 is made up of 15 amino acids. From germline, CDR1 is SGHRS and CDR2 YFSETQ. CDR3 in amino acids: CASSLFAGSGNTIYL. CDR3 nucleotides: TGCGCCAGCAGCTTGTTCGCGGGCTCTGGAAACACCATATATCTT.

The chain is built from TRBV2 and TRBJ2-2; possibly TRBD2 for D (5 bases). Trimming took off 5 bases at V and 0 bases at J, with 16 bases between the two ends. Germline V lookup: CDR1 SNHLY, CDR2 FYNNEI. This CDR3 region has 17 residues. The CDR3 sequence is CASSQRTGYANTGELFF. For the CDR3, the DNA is TGTGCCAGCAGTCAACGGACGGGATACGCGAACACCGGGGAGCTGTTTTTT. The entire variable domain, with the rest obtained from reference TRBV2 and TRBJ2-2, is as follows: EPEVTQTPSHQVTQMGQEVILRCVPISNHLYFYWYRQILGQKVEFLVSFYNNEISEKSEIFDDQFSVERPDGSNFTLKIRSTKLEDSAMYFCASSQRTGYANTGELFFGEGSRLTVL.

The chain has TRBV4-3 and TRBJ2-1; D ambiguous. The CDR3 has 12 residues. Trimming left V 7 bases short and J 2 bases short, with 6 bases between. Looked up from germline, CDR1 is LGHNA and CDR2 is YSLEER. The DNA of the CDR3 is TGCGCCAGCATTGGTCCCTACAATGAGCAGTTCTTC. Translation: CASIGPYNEQFF.

Worth noting for this clonotype: One end of the junction is discordant with germline, which a read error may explain. The chain couples TRBV6-2 or TRBV6-3 to TRBJ2-7; no clear D gene. The CDR3 consists of 13 residues. The V gene's germline CDR1 is MNHEY and CDR2 SVGEGT. The CDR3 DNA follows: TGTGCAAACAGTTACGAGGTACCCTACGAGCAGCATTTC. Its protein is CANSYEVPYEQHF.

In this sample, this clonotype turned up many times. This chain uses TRBV28 with TRBJ1-5, with 8 nucleotides matching TRBD1. Per the germline V gene, CDR1 is MDHEN and CDR2 is SYDVKM. Losses at the gene ends were 5 bases for V and 6 bases for J; bases not matched to a gene: 6. This CDR3 is 14 amino acids long. CDR3 loop: CASSVRTGFQPQHF. CDR3 bases: TGTGCCAGCAGTGTCCGGACAGGGTTTCAGCCCCAGCATTTT. Combining the CDR3 with reference TRBV28 and TRBJ1-5 gives the whole variable domain DVKVTQSSRYLVKRTGEKVFLECVQDMDHENMFWYRQDPGLGLRLIYFSYDVKMKEKGDIPEGYSVSREKKERFSLILESASTNQTSMYLCASSVRTGFQPQHFGDGTRLSIL.

The chain employs TRBV11-2 and TRBJ2-5, with D perhaps matching TRBD1 (6 bases). The V and J ends lost 5 bases and 7 bases respectively, with 20 bases between them. Germline-derived CDR1 and CDR2 are SGHAT and FQNNGV. The CDR3 is 15 residues long. The CDR3 bases are TGTGCCAGCAGCCCCAGGTCACCCTCAGGGGTGACCCAGTACTTC. Translation: CASSPRSPSGVTQYF.

Points on this clonotype: Germline and junction disagree at one end, which may indicate a read error. This chain joins TRBV29-1 and TRBJ1-5; D remains unclear. In germline, CDR1 is SQVTM, CDR2 ANQGSEA. This CDR3 has 13 residues. CDR3 DNA sequence: TGCAGCGTTGTCGTACAGATCAGTCAGTCCCAGCATTTT. Translation: CSVVVQISQSQHF.

As to this clonotype: A read error may produce the germline difference seen at one junction end. The chain combines TRBV10-3 with TRBJ1-1; D is uncertain. CDR3 length: 15 residues. The V gene's germline CDR1 is ENHRY and CDR2 SYGVKD. CDR3 nucleotides: TGTGCCATTTCCACCGGGGTTCAAGAGAACACTGAAGTTTTCTTT. Residues: CAISTGVQENTEVFF.